The present T cell receptor (beta chain) was sequenced within a study of T cell responses to AZD1222 COVID-19 vaccine (dated by TCRdb to 2020 to 2023). Broadly, across the study: TCR sequencing covered fewer than 250 trial participants: about 210 given two doses of AZD1222 and about 26 given two doses of MenACWY control vaccine. Trial participants were enrolled into age subgroups of 18-55, 56-69 and 70-plus years, which contained approximately 150, 30 and 60 TCR-sequenced participants, respectively.

The CDR3 regions of human TCRbeta chains were analyzed by immunosequencing. Per the source publication's procedure: TCRs in the repertoires were matched against a reference library of SARS-CoV-2-specific TCRs that had been generated with the MIRA antigen-specificity platform. Breadth meant the fraction of unique TCRs that were SARS-CoV-2-associated, whereas depth meant the fraction of total T cells that were SARS-CoV-2-associated. Using the MIRA data, each spike-specific TCR was mapped to the spike region that the TCR reacts to and placed in a CD4 or CD8 class. Log10-transformed breadth and depth values were compared by one-way ANOVA with Sidak's multiple comparisons tests. TCRdb carries this immuneACCESS record with in-frame sequences only. Its versions omit some clonotypes, under half of them owing to an unresolved V gene in the studies checked, with the rest unexplained. V and J calls and clone size are as listed in that table; D and trimming were resolved from the DNA. The sample data list under 170,000 clones, and approximately 92% of these were observed just once. The ten top clones hold approximately 3.3% of the sample.

General findings and caveats noted by the study authors: No day 14 peak-response samples were available, so repertoires were characterized only after the peak T cell response. Reportedly, almost half of the unique spike-specific TCRs recognized epitopes lying outside the regions that are mutated in the B.1.351 and B.1.1.7 variants. Conclusions about previously exposed vaccinees were limited because only a handful of AZD1222 recipients were SARS-CoV-2 seropositive at baseline. The 56-69-year group was small, and its depth increase did not reach significance, likely because of low power. After two AZD1222 doses, both the breadth and the depth of spike-specific TCRs were significantly higher than at day 0 and than in MenACWY recipients. The whole spike protein was spanned by vaccine-associated CD4 TCRs, and dominant responses were seen in regions 160-218 and 743-854. Participants were mostly white British, with more females than males. The authors suggested clonal diversity may have been underestimated.

Sample time point, as interpreted from the label and publication: about 28 days (+/-7) after the second vaccine dose. AZD1222 recipients given second doses at about 4 weeks or at about 12 weeks were pooled, since spike-specific TCR depth and breadth were not found to differ between the two schedules. Samples from vaccinated people were obtained from the UK trials COV001 and COV002, which included a single-blind randomized controlled phase 2/3 trial of AZD1222 (ChAdOx1 nCoV-19) in healthy adults. For TCRbeta chain sequencing, PBMC samples from trial participants were taken at day 0 and at day 28 after the second dose. This clone has a single count. The antigen it recognizes is unknown. Nothing much larger sits one base from this clone, and base qualities are not available. The CDR3 numbers 17 residues from cysteine through phenylalanine. Solely the CDR3 DNA is kept, with 51 bases framed from the first base. In the germline V gene, CDR1 corresponds to SGHVS and CDR2 to FNYEAQ. Unmatched junction bases come to 13, with V trimmed by 1 base and J by 7 bases.

Recombination linked TRBV7-6 to TRBJ2-1; 7 nucleotides in the junction match TRBD1. The sample here was peripheral blood, taken 28 days after the second AZD1222 dose. The TCR was taken from an adult who received the AZD1222 COVID-19 vaccine. The CDR3 region: CASSLVPQGRRLNEQFF. The base sequence is TGTGCCAGCAGCTTAGTGCCACAGGGGAGACGGTTGAATGAGCAGTTCTTC.